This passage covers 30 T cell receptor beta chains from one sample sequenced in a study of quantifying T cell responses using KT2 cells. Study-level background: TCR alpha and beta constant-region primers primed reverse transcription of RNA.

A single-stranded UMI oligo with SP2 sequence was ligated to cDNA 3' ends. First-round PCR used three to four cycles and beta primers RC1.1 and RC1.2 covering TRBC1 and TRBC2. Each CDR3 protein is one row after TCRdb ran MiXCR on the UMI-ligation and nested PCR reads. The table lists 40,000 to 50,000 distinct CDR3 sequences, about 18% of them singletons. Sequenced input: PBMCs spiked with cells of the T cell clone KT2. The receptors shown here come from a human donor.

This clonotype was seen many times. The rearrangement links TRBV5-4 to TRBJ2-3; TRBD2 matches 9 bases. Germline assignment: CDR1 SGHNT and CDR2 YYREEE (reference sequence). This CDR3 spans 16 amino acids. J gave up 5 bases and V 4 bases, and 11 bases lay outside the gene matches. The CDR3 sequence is CASSPTIERGVDTQYF. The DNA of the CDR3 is TGTGCCAGCAGCCCTACGATCGAGCGGGGGGTAGATACGCAGTATTTT.

Written as DNA, the CDR3 is TGTGCCAGCAGCCAAACTACCGGGACTAGCGGCTCCTACGAGCAGTACTTC. Translated: CASSQTTGTSGSYEQYF. The chain combines TRBV3-1 with TRBJ2-7, with 11 bases aligning to TRBD2. The ends lost 2 bases at V and 0 bases at J; junction bases unmatched: 6. CDR3 length: 17 residues. Germline loops: CDR1 LGHDT, CDR2 YNNKEL (reference sequence).

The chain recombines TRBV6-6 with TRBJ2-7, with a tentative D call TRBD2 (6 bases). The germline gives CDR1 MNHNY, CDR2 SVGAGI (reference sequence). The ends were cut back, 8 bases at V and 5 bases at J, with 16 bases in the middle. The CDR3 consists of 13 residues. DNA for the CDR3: TGTGCCAGCCGTTCTGCCGGGGGTCACGAGCAGTACTTC. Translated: CASRSAGGHEQYF.

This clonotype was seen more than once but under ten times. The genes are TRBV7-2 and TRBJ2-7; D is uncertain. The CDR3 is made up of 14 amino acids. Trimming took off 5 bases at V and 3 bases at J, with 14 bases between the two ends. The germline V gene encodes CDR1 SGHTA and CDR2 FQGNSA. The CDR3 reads CASSTSRTDYEQYF. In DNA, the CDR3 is TGTGCCAGCAGCACCTCCCGAACGGACTACGAGCAGTACTTC.

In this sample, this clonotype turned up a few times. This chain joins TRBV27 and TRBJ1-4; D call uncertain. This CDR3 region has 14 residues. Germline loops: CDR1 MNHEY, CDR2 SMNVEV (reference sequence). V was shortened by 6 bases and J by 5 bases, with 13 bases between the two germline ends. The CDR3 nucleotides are TGTGCCAGCAGAAAACCGGGCGAAAATGAAAAACTGTTTTTT. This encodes CASRKPGENEKLFF.

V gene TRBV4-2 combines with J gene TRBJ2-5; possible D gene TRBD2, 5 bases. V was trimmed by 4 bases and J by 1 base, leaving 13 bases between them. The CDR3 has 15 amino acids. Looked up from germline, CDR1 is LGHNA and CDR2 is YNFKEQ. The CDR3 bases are TGTGCCAGCAGCCCCCATCGGGGATCCCAAGAGACCCAGTACTTC. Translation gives CASSPHRGSQETQYF.

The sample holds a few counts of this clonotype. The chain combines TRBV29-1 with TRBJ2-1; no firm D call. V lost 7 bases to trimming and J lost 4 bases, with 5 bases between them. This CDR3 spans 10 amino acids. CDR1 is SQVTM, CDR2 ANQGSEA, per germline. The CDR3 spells CSAFYNEQFF. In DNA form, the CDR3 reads TGCAGCGCCTTTTACAATGAGCAGTTCTTC.

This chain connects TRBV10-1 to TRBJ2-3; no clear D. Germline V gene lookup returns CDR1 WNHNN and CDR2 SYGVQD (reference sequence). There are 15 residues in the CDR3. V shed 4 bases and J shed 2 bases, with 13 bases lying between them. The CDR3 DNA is TGCGCCAGCAGTGGAATTGGCGGAGACACAGATACGCAGTATTTT. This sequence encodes CASSGIGGDTDTQYF.

Here the CDR3 DNA reads TGTGCCTGGAGTCGATTGACAGGCCAAACTGAAGCTTTCTTT. Protein sequence: CAWSRLTGQTEAFF. V gene TRBV30 combines with J gene TRBJ1-1, with D possibly matching TRBD1 (6 bases). The germline CDR1 and CDR2 sequences are GTSNPN and SVGIG (reference sequence). The V end was cut by 2 bases, the J end by 5 bases, with 15 bases between. The CDR3 consists of 14 residues.

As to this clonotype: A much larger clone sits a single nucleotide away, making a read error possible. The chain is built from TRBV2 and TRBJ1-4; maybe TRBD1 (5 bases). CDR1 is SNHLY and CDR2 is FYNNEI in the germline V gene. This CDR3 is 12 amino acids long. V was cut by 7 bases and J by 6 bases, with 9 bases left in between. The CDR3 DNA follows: TGTGCCAGCATGAGAGGGGATGAAAAACTGTTTTTT. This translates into CASMRGDEKLFF. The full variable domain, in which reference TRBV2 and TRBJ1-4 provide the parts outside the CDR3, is EPEVTQTPSHQVTQMGQEVILRCVPISNHLYFYWYRQILGQKVEFLVSFYNNEISEKSEIFDDQFSVERPDGSNFTLKIRSTKLEDSAMYFCASMRGDEKLFFGSGTQLSVL.

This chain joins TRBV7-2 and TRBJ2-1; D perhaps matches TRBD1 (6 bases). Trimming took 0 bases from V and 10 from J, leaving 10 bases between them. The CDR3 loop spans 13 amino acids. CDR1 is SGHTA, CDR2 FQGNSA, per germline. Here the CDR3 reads CASSLASRGEQFF. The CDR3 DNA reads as TGTGCCAGCAGCTTAGCCTCCAGGGGCGAGCAGTTCTTC. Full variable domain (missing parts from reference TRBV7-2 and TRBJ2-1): GAGVSQSPSNKVTEKGKDVELRCDPISGHTALYWYRQSLGQGLEFLIYFQGNSAPDKSGLPSDRFSAERTGGSVSTLTIQRTQQEDSAVYLCASSLASRGEQFFGPGTRLTVL.

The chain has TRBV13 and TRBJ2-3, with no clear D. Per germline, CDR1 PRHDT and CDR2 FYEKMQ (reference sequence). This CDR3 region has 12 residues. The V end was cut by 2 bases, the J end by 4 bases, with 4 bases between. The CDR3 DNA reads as TGTGCCAGCAGCTTAAGTTCAGATACGCAGTATTTT. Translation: CASSLSSDTQYF. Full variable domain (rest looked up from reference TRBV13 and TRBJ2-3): AAGVIQSPRHLIKEKRETATLKCYPIPRHDTVYWYQQGPGQDPQFLISFYEKMQSDKGSIPDRFSAQQFSDYHSELNMSSLELGDSALYFCASSLSSDTQYFGPGTRLTVL.

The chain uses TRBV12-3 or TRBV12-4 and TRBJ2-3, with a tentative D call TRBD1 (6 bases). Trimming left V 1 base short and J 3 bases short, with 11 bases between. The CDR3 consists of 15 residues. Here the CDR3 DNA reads TGTGCCAGCAGTTTAGGACAGGTTGCTACAGATACGCAGTATTTT. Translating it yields CASSLGQVATDTQYF.

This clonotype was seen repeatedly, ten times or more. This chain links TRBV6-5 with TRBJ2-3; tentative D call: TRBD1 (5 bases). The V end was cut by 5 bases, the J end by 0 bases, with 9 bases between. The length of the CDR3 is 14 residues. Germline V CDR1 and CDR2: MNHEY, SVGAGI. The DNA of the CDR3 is TGTGCCAGCAGTAGGACACCTAGCACAGATACGCAGTATTTT. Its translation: CASSRTPSTDTQYF.

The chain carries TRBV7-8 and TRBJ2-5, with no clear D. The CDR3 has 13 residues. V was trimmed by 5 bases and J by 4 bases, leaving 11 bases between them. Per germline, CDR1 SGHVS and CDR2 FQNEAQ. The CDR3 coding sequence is TGTGCCAGCAGCCAGCCGGGTCGAGAGACCCAGTACTTC. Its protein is CASSQPGRETQYF.

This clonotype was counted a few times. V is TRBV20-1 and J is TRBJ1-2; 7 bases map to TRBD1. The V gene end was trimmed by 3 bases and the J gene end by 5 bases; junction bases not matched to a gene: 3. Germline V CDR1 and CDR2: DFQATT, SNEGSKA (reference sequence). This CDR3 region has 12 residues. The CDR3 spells CSASGQVYGYTF. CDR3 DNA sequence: TGCAGTGCTAGCGGACAGGTTTATGGCTACACCTTC.

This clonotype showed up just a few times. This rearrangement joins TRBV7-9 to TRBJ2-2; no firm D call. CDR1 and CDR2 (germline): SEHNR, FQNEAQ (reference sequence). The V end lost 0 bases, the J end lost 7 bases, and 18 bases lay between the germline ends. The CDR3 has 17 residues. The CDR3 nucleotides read TGTGCCAGCAGCTTAGCGTTTCCCCCAGGTCGAGGCGGGGAGCTGTTTTTT. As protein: CASSLAFPPGRGGELFF.

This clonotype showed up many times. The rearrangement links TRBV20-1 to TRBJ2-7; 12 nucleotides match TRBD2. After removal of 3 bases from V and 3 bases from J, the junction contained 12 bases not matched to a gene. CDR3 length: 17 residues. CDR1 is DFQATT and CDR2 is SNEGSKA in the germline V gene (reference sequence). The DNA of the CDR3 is TGCAGTGCTAGGAATCTAGCGGGAGGGCCTTCGGACTACGAGCAGTACTTC. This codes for CSARNLAGGPSDYEQYF.

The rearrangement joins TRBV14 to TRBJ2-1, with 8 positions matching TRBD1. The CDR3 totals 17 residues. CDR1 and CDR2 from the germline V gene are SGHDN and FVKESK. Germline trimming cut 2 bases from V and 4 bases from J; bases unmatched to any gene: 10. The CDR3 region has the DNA TGTGCCAGCAGCCAAATGAAGCAGGGGGCATCATACAATGAGCAGTTCTTC. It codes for CASSQMKQGASYNEQFF.

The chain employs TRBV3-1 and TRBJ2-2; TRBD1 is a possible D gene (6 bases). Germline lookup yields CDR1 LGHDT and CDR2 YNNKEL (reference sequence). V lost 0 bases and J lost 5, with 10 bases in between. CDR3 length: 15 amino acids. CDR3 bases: TGTGCCAGCAGCCAAGAGGACAGAGTTACCGGGGAGCTGTTTTTT. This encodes CASSQEDRVTGELFF.

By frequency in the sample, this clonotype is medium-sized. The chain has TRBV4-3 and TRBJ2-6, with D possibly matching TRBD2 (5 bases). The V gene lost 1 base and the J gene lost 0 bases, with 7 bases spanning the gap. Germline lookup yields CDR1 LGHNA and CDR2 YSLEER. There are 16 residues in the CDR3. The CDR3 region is CASSQVEGSGANVLTF. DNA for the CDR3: TGCGCCAGCAGCCAAGTTGAGGGCTCTGGGGCCAACGTCCTGACTTTC.

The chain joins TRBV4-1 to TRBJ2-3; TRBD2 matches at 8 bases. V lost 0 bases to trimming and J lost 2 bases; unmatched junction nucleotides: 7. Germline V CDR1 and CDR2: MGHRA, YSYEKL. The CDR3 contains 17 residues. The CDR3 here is CASSQDRSGAITDTQYF. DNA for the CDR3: TGCGCCAGCAGCCAAGATCGTAGCGGGGCTATCACAGATACGCAGTATTTT.

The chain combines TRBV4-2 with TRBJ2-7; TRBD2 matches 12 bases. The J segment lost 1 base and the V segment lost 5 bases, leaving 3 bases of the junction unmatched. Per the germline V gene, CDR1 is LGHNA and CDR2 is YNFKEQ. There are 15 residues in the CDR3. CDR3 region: CASSFGLAGSYEQYF. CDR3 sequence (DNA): TGTGCCAGCAGCTTTGGACTAGCGGGATCCTACGAGCAGTACTTC.

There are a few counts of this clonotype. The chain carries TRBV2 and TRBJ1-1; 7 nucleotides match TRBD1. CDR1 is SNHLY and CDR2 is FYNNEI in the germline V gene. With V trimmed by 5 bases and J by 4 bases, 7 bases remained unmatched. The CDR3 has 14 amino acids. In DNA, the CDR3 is TGTGCCAGCAGTCGGCGGGGACAGTCCACTGAAGCTTTCTTT. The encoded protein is CASSRRGQSTEAFF.

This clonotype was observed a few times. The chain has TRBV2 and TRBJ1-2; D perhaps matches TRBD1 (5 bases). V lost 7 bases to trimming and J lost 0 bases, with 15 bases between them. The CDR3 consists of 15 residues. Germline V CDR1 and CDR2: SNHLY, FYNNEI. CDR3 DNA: TGTGCCAGCAAGACGAACAGGCGCTCTAACTATGGCTACACCTTC. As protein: CASKTNRRSNYGYTF.

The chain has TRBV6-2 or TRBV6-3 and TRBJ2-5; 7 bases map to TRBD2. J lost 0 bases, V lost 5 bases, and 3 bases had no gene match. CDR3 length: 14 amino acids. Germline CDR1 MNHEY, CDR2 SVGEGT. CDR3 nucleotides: TGTGCCAGCAGTCGGGACTACTACCAAGAGACCCAGTACTTC. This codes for CASSRDYYQETQYF.

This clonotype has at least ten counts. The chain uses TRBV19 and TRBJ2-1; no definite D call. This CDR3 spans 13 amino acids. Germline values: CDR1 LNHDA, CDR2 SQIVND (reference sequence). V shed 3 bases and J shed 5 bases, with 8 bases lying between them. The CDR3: CASSIAVNNEQFF. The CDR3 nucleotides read TGTGCCAGTAGTATCGCGGTTAACAATGAGCAGTTCTTC.

The CDR3 DNA reads TGTGCCAGCAGCTTCAGACAGGGGGACGATGGCTACACCTTC. Protein product: CASSFRQGDDGYTF. The rearrangement links TRBV7-9 to TRBJ1-2, with TRBD1 matching over 9 bases. V was pared by 3 bases and J by 6 bases, with 5 bases of the junction left unmatched. CDR3 length: 14 amino acids. Germline V CDR1 and CDR2: SEHNR, FQNEAQ (reference sequence).

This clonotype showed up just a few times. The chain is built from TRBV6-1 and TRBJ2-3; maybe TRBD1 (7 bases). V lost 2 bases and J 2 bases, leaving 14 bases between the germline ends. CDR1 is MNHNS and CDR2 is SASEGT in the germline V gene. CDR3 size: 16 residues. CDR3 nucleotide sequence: TGTGCCAGCAGTGAACAGGGGGGAGGCCCCACAGATACGCAGTATTTT. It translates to CASSEQGGGPTDTQYF.

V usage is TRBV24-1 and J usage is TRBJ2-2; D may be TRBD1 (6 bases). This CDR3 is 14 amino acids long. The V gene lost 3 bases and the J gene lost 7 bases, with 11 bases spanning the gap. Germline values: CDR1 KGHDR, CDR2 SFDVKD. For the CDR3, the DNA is TGTGCCACCAGTGATACAGGGTCACGCGGGGAGCTGTTTTTT. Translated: CATSDTGSRGELFF.